Given below is one TCR beta chain in context. Between the trimmed V and J ends, which lost 6 bases and 9 bases, there was a span of 11 bases. CDR1 is MDHEN and CDR2 is SYDVKM in the germline V gene. The length of the CDR3 is 11 residues. One Seattle source followed patients from active infection through their disease course. This specimen belongs to a study of blood T cell repertoires in COVID-19. Study as a whole: Sites across the United States, Italy and Spain contributed samples from acute and convalescent COVID-19. T cells, B-cell-depleted T cells, or PBMCs supplied cDNA or gDNA.

TCRdb keeps only in-frame clones here, not all; method: immunoSEQ multiplex PCR. Of around 370,000 clones in the sample, over 70% were seen once. This TCR came from a woman aged 50 to 60 with COVID-19, enrolled during active disease. Sequencing was carried out using peripheral blood. The V gene is TRBV28, the J gene TRBJ1-1; TRBD1 might be the D (5 bases). CDR3 in amino acids: CASRTTGKAFF. The CDR3 nucleotides read TGTGCCAGCAGAACAACAGGCAAAGCTTTCTTT. Using reference TRBV28 and TRBJ1-1 for the parts outside the CDR3, the full variable domain is DVKVTQSSRYLVKRTGEKVFLECVQDMDHENMFWYRQDPGLGLRLIYFSYDVKMKEKGDIPEGYSVSREKKERFSLILESASTNQTSMYLCASRTTGKAFFGQGTRLTVV.